This T cell receptor beta chain is from a study of blood T cell repertoires in COVID-19 (dated by TCRdb to 2018 to 2021). Broadly, across the study: Samples covering the acute and convalescent phases of COVID-19 were provided by collaborators in the United States, Italy and Spain. The material from the prospective study consisted of cDNA or gDNA derived from T cells, B-cell-depleted T cells, or PBMCs. Deeply sampled blood TCRbeta repertoires from subjects exposed to, actively infected with, or recovered from COVID-19 were included in the dataset. The repertoires were released in a freely available public database intended as a resource for research on the immune response to SARS-CoV-2. Samples came from the ongoing ImmuneRACE study (first 160 participants) plus 1,254 subjects from 6 global collaborators. Sample metadata almost always included a de-identified subject ID, COVID-19 status, age in years and sex. HLA class I and class II types, where available, came from metadata supplied by the sample provider rather than from assay-based typing.

TCRbeta CDR3 regions were amplified from genomic DNA using the immunoSEQ Assay, a bias-controlled multiplex PCR. Per the authors' processing: Within the assay, amplification of reference gene primers was used to estimate how many nucleated cells each sample contained. To quantify the absolute abundance of each unique TCRbeta CDR3 rearrangement, sequence reads were collapsed and filtered. For each sample, productive Simpson clonality was calculated by taking the square root of Simpson's diversity index across productive rearrangements. The table was pulled from immuneACCESS by TCRdb, which kept in-frame rearrangements only. Such tables lose some clones; where checked, under half of the loss comes from unresolved V genes, and the rest has no known cause. V, J and clone size reflect that table, while D and trimming were determined from the DNA. The sample profile shows over 250,000 clones; around 85% of them were found once. Approximately 10% of the sample lies in the top ten.

In the case of this clone: Which antigen it targets is not known. An end of the junction does not agree with germline; a read error may underlie this.

The research as a whole found: The amount of clinical and demographic metadata varied by source and participant and was provided uncurated.

Each collaborating institution followed its own protocols to collect whole blood in K2EDTA tubes. For TCRbeta analysis, collaborators shipped samples in one of three forms: frozen whole blood, isolated PBMCs, or DNA extracted from either of those sample types. The CDR3 numbers 16 residues from cysteine through phenylalanine. The CDR3 DNA has 48 bases and is translated from base 1. CDR1 SNHLY and CDR2 FYNNEI are derived from the germline V gene. The chain is encoded by TRBV2 joined to TRBJ2-6, with TRBD1 matching 9 junction bases. The receptor was isolated from a woman in her 70s with acute or convalescent COVID-19. The sequenced material came from peripheral blood. In nucleotide form, the sequence is TGTGCCAGCAGTGAAGAGACAGGGGGTGGGGCCAACATCCTGACTTTC. Its product reads: CASSEETGGGANILTF.